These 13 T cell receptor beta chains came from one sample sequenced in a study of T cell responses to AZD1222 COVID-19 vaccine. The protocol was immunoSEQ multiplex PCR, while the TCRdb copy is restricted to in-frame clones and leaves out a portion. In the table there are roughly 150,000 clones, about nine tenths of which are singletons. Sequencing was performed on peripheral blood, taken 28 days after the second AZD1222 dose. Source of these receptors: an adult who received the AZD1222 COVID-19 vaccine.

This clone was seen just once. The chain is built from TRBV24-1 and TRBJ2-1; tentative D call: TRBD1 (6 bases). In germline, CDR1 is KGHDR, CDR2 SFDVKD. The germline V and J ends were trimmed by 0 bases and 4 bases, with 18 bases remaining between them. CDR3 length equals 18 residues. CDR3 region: CATSDLVNGRGRYNEQFF. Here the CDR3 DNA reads TGTGCCACCAGTGATTTGGTTAATGGCAGGGGTCGGTACAATGAGCAGTTCTTC.

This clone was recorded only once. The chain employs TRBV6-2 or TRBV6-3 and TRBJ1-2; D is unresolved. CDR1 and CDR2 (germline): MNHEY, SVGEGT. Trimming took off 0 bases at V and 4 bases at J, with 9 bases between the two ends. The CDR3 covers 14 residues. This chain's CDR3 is CASSYSGMSYGYTF. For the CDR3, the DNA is TGTGCCAGCAGTTACTCCGGGATGAGCTATGGCTACACCTTC.

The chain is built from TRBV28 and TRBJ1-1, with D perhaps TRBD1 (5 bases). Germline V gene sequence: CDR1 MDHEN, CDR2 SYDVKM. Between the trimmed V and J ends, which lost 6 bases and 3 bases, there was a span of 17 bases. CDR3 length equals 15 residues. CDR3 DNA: TGTGCCAGCAGCCCGCCGGGGCAGGTCGACACTGAAGCTTTCTTT. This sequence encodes CASSPPGQVDTEAFF.

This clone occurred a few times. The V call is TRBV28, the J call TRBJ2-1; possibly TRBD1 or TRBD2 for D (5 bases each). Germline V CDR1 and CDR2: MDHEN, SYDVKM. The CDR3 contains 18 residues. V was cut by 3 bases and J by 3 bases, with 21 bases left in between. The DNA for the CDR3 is TGTGCCAGCAGTTTCGTACCTCTACAGGAGGTGATCTACAATGAGCAGTTCTTC. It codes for CASSFVPLQEVIYNEQFF.

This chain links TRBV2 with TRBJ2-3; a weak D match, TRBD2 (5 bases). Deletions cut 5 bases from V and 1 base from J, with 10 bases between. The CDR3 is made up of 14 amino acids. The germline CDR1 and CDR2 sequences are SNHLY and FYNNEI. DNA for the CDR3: TGTGCCAGCAGTTACTGGCGGGGCACAGATACGCAGTATTTT. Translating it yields CASSYWRGTDTQYF.

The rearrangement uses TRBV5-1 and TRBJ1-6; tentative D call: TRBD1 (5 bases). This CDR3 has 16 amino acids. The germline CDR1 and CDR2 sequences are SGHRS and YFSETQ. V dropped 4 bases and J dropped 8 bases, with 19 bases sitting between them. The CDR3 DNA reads TGCGCCAGCAGCGTCGACAGCCATATGAGGTATTCACCCCTCCACTTT. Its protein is CASSVDSHMRYSPLHF.

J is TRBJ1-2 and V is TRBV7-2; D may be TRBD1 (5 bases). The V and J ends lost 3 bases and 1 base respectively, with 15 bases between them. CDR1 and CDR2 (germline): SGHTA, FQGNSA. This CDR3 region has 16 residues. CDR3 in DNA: TGTGCCAGCAGCTTCGCCTCAACAGGTTTTAACTATGGCTACACCTTC. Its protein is CASSFASTGFNYGYTF.

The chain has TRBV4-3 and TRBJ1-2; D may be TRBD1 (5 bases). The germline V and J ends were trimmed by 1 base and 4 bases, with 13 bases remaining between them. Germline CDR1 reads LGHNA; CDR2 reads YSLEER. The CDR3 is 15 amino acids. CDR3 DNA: TGCGCCAGCAGCCAAGTGGCGGGGGTCCTCTATGGCTACACCTTC. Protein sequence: CASSQVAGVLYGYTF.

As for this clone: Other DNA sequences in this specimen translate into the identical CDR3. CDR3 nucleotide sequence: TGTGCCAGCAGCTTGGCGAACACCGGGGAGCTGTTTTTT. Translated: CASSLANTGELFF. The rearrangement links TRBV11-2 to TRBJ2-2; D is unclear. The CDR3 consists of 13 residues. The germline V gene has CDR1 SGHAT and CDR2 FQNNGV. Trimming took off 3 bases at V and 0 bases at J, with 2 bases between the two ends.

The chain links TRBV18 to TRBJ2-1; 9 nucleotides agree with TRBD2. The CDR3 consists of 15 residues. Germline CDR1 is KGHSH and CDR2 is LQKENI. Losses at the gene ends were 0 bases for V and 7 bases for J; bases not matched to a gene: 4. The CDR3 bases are TGTGCCAGCTCACCACCCTCTAGCGGGACAAATGAGCAGTTCTTC. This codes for CASSPPSSGTNEQFF.

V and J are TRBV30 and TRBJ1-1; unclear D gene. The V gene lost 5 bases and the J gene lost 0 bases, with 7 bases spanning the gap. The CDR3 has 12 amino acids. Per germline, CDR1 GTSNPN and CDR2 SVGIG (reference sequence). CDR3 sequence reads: CAWGPMNTEAFF. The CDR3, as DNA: TGTGCCTGGGGACCGATGAACACTGAAGCTTTCTTT.

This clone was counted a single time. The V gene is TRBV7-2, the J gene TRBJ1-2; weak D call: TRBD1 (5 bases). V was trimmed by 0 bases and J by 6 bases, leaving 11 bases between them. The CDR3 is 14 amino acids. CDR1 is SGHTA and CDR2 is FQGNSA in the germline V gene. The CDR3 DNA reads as TGTGCCAGCAGCTTAGCCTCGCGGGGGGATGGCTACACCTTC. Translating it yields CASSLASRGDGYTF.

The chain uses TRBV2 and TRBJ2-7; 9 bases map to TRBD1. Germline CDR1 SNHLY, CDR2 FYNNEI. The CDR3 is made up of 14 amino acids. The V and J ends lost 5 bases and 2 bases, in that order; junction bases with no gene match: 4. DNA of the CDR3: TGTGCCAGCAGTAGGACAGGGGTTACCTACGAGCAGTACTTC. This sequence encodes CASSRTGVTYEQYF.